This TCR beta chain was captured in a study of T cells in Graves' hyperthyroidism and ophthalmopathy (dated 2019 in TCRdb). Study-level background: Peripheral blood was collected at initial diagnosis, before any treatment. The 100 or so discovery patients were divided at random into training and test sets in a 7:3 ratio. Once sampling was done, hyperthyroidism patients were given methimazole at a starting dose of 30 mg daily, whereas ophthalmopathy patients were given high-dose intravenous methylprednisolone. The paper describes TCR Vbeta CDR3 sequencing of roughly 130 peripheral blood samples, made up of some 42 ophthalmopathy patients, roughly 75 hyperthyroidism patients and 17 progressor patients. An independent validation cohort of about 19 hyperthyroidism patients and over 15 patients who later progressed to ophthalmopathy tested prospective prediction of ophthalmopathy. The study also compared thyroid tissue and blood T-cell repertoires from about six Graves' hyperthyroidism patients. A discovery cohort of approximately 97 patients, about 40 with Graves' ophthalmopathy and more than 55 with stable Graves' hyperthyroidism, was used to find distinguishing TCR V-J signatures. What the work shows at the level of the full study, not this receptor alone: Blood samples also contained most of the expanded thyroid clonotypes (frequency above 0.001), which suggests that blood repertoires may reflect thyroid immune responses. Sample size was not statistically predetermined, and blinding of investigators to group allocation was not performed. In validation, the model predicted progression to ophthalmopathy with approximately 70% sensitivity and 72.22% specificity, a median of 6.5 months before onset. A model built on a 13 V-J signature distinguished ophthalmopathy from stable hyperthyroidism, reaching 85% to 90% sensitivity and around 81% specificity in cross-validation and 80%/75% in testing.

Taken from the germline V gene, the CDR1 and CDR2 loops are MRHNA and SNTAGT. V and J lose 5 bases and 0 bases, and a span of 13 bases separates them. Including the terminal cysteine and phenylalanine, the CDR3 comprises 16 residues. The kept DNA is CDR3 alone, 48 bases in frame from the first base. A patient counted as having stable Graves' hyperthyroidism if no progression to ophthalmopathy occurred over 18 months of follow-up. Hyperthyroidism patients were newly diagnosed, had a disease duration of under 2 months, and were aged 18 to 65 years. Exclusion was applied to patients with uncontrolled infections, other autoimmune diseases, pregnancy or lactation. Diagnoses relied on clinical symptoms, serum thyroxine and TRAb, thyroid ultrasound and orbital computed tomography. PBMCs were isolated from about 9 ml of fresh peripheral blood by Ficoll-Paque density gradient centrifugation. Trizol reagent was used to extract total RNA, and RNA quality was then checked on an Agilent 2100 Bioanalyzer.

The table lists this clonotype with many counts. What antigen it recognizes has not been identified. No clone much larger than this one lies a single base away; base qualities are absent. TCR beta CDR3 regions were amplified from RNA transcripts. A first-round RT-PCR of the TCR CDR3 used the HTBI primer set with the Qiagen OneStep RT-PCR kit. Libraries were constructed in a second round of multiplex PCR, after which size selection and purification were carried out. Sequencing of the libraries was done on an Illumina HiSeq2000 using paired-end 100 bp reads. The study's own analysis went as follows. SOAPnuke was used to process the raw data, with reads discarded if the reads contained adapters or uncalled bases, had a mean Phred below 15, or lacked an exact constant-primer or identifier match. High-quality paired reads were merged with COPE v1.2.5, and unique nucleotide sequences were defined as clonotypes. Clonotypes were aligned to IMGT TRBV, TRBD and TRBJ reference segments using MiTCR v1.1. Only V-J combinations with frequency above 0.0001, covering approximately 99% of repertoires, were analysed. A TCS score was defined as the ratio between F50 (clonal expansion) and ExV (chaos), using BLOSUM62-based TCRdist between CDR3 peptides within each V-J. Welch's t-statistics and random forest reduced roughly 530 V-J features to 13, which were used in a naive Bayes classifier (R e1071). TCRdb trimmed public reads at Q25 via fastp, called clones via MiXCR and kept in-frame beta chains. Every entry covers one CDR3 protein and lists the most common genes and DNA from its rows. Clone size and V and J calls follow TCRdb, not the original study. The table for this sample lists 350,000 to 400,000 distinct CDR3 sequences; about 19% of them were counted only once. The top ten clonotypes cover about 3.7% of the sample.

The material sequenced was blood. The chain is assembled from TRBV6-4 and TRBJ2-2; TRBD2 could be the D gene, as 5 bases match. This TCR was sampled from a young woman with Graves' hyperthyroidism. The nucleotides are TGTGCCAGCAGTCCCCTCCCCGGGGCGAACACCGGGGAGCTGTTTTTT. Translated, it reads CASSPLPGANTGELFF.